This TCR beta chain was sequenced for a study of T cells expressing NK-cell markers. Reanalyzing the 5' RACE reads, TCRdb keeps one entry per CDR3 protein, without DNA. This listing includes about 400,000 distinct CDR3 sequences. Germline V gene lookup returns CDR1 SGHAT and CDR2 FQNNGV. The CDR3 runs to 13 residues. The sample taken for sequencing was blood T cells: a sorted CD56 or NKG2C T cell subset, CD4+ or CD8+ T cells, or bulk PBMC T cells (not recorded which). The chain has TRBV11-2 and TRBJ2-3; TCRdb calls TRBD2, which cannot be checked without DNA. The TCR was taken from a woman between 50 and 59 years old in good health. The CDR3 is CASVGGSGDTQYF.